This T cell receptor (beta chain) was identified in a study of blood T cell repertoires in COVID-19. As for the study in general: T cells, B-cell-depleted T cells, or PBMCs supplied cDNA or gDNA.

V was shortened by 4 bases and J by 4 bases, with 10 bases between the two germline ends. The CDR3 sequence is 12 residues long. Germline CDR1 and CDR2: SQVTM and ANQGSEA. Produced via immunoSEQ multiplex PCR; TCRdb's table is partial and in-frame only. The table includes more than 200,000 clones, approximately 80% detected once. Material for sequencing was peripheral blood. This TCR was sampled from a woman of 80 years or more with active or convalescent COVID-19. The rearrangement uses TRBV29-1 and TRBJ1-2; weak D call: TRBD1 (6 bases). Here the CDR3 reads CSVGPGVYGYTF. The CDR3 region has the DNA TGCAGCGTTGGCCCAGGGGTCTATGGCTACACCTTC. Together with reference TRBV29-1 and TRBJ1-2, the CDR3 gives the full variable domain: SAVISQKPSRDICQRGTSLTIQCQVDSQVTMMFWYRQQPGQSLTLIATANQGSEATYESGFVIDKFPISRPNLTFSTLTVSNMSPEDSSIYLCSVGPGVYGYTFGSGTRLTVV.